The TCR beta chain described here comes from a study of T-cell memory formation after mild COVID-19. V dropped 0 bases and J dropped 2; count of bases not matched to a gene: 4. Looked up from germline, CDR1 is SGDLS and CDR2 is YYNGEE. The CDR3 contains 15 residues. A single record per CDR3 protein comes from TCRdb applying MiXCR to the 5' RACE reads. Of 75,000 to 95,000 distinct CDR3 sequences in the sample, around an eighth were seen once. The receptor comes from an adult woman who had mild COVID-19 (a few samples of this study predate the infection). Cell type and time point are not known. The specimen was PBMCs or a T cell subset sorted from them (not recorded which). V is TRBV9 and J is TRBJ2-5; 7 bases are a match to TRBD2. CDR3 residues: CASSVGLAVQETQYF. CDR3 DNA sequence: TGTGCCAGCAGCGTAGGGCTAGCGGTACAAGAGACCCAGTACTTC.